Below are 18 T cell receptor beta chains sequenced from a single sample in a study of T cell repertoires in cytomegalovirus infection. TCRdb analysed the reads with MiXCR anew, one entry per CDR3 protein. The sample has nearly 650,000 distinct CDR3 sequences; around 24% are singletons. What was sequenced was CD8+ T cells from PBMCs. These receptors came from a human donor in good health (CMV status not recorded). Some clones in this sample may be carry-over from other donors' samples.

The chain carries TRBV29-1 and TRBJ2-7, with D possibly matching TRBD2 (6 bases). The CDR3 consists of 13 residues. Germline V lookup: CDR1 SQVTM, CDR2 ANQGSEA. CDR3 region: CREGQTSSYEQYV. CDR3 in DNA: TGCAGGGAGGGGCAGACGAGCTCCTACGAGCAGTACGTC.

In this sample, this clonotype turned up a few times. The rearrangement links TRBV20-1 to TRBJ1-2, with no clear D. In germline, CDR1 is DFQATT, CDR2 SNEGSKA (reference sequence). Trimming shortened V by 5 bases and J by 5 bases, and 12 bases separated the two germline ends. The CDR3 totals 12 residues. CDR3 sequence: CSAQPLYYGYTF. CDR3 DNA: TGCAGTGCTCAACCCCTGTATTATGGCTACACCTTC.

In this sample, this clonotype turned up a few times. The chain links TRBV7-6 to TRBJ2-5; 12 bases agree with TRBD2. The V gene's germline CDR1 is SGHVS and CDR2 FNYEAQ. The CDR3 spans 17 residues. J gave up 3 bases and V 3 bases, and 8 bases lay outside the gene matches. The CDR3 bases are TGTGCCAGCAGCTTCCTAGCGGGGGGGAACCCCGAAGAGACCCAGTACTTC. It yields the protein CASSFLAGGNPEETQYF. The variable domain in full, completed from reference TRBV7-6 and TRBJ2-5, reads GAGVSQSPRYKVTKRGQDVALRCDPISGHVSLYWYRQALGQGPEFLTYFNYEAQQDKSGLPNDRFSAERPEGSISTLTIQRTEQRDSAMYRCASSFLAGGNPEETQYFGPGTRLLVL.

This clonotype was observed a handful of times. A clone one base away is much larger, so this may be a read error. The rearrangement links TRBV7-9 to TRBJ1-1; D call uncertain. CDR3 length: 12 amino acids. Per germline, CDR1 SEHNR and CDR2 FQNEAQ (reference sequence). V was pared by 3 bases and J by 3 bases, with 5 bases between. The CDR3 region has the DNA TGTGCCAGCAGCTTGGAGGACACTGAAGCTTTCTTT. Encoded protein: CASSLEDTEAFF. The complete variable domain, with remaining parts taken from reference TRBV7-9 and TRBJ1-1, reads DTGVSQNPRHKITKRGQNVTFRCDPISEHNRLYWYRQTLGQGPEFLTYFQNEAQLEKSRLLSDRFSAERPKGSFSTLEIQRTEQGDSAMYLCASSLEDTEAFFGQGTRLTVV.

The chain couples TRBV19 to TRBJ1-1; D might be TRBD1 (5 bases). CDR1 and CDR2 (germline): LNHDA, SQIVND (reference sequence). Trimming cost V 3 bases and J 5 bases, with 16 bases left between them. The CDR3 sequence is 15 residues long. The CDR3 protein is CASSIQTEWGTEAFF. The CDR3 bases are TGTGCCAGTAGTATTCAAACCGAATGGGGGACTGAAGCTTTCTTT.

This clonotype was counted between two and nine times. This sequence joins TRBV20-1 and TRBJ2-1; D call uncertain. CDR1 and CDR2 (germline): DFQATT, SNEGSKA (reference sequence). V lost 3 bases to trimming and J lost 5 bases, with 14 bases between them. This CDR3 comprises 14 residues. CDR3 sequence: CSASSPYQNNEQFF. CDR3 nucleotide sequence: TGCAGTGCTAGTTCCCCCTACCAGAACAATGAGCAGTTCTTC.

This clonotype turned up a few times. The chain employs TRBV14 and TRBJ2-7; 9 bases are a match to TRBD1. The CDR3 extends over 15 amino acids. V gave up 4 bases and J gave up 4 bases; unmatched junction bases: 8. Germline CDR1 reads SGHDN; CDR2 reads FVKESK. CDR3 in DNA: TGTGCCAGCAGCCTGGGACAGGGAAGGATTTACGAGCAGTACTTC. As protein: CASSLGQGRIYEQYF. Full variable domain (outside the CDR3, taken from reference TRBV14 and TRBJ2-7): EAGVTQFPSHSVIEKGQTVTLRCDPISGHDNLYWYRRVMGKEIKFLLHFVKESKQDESGMPNNRFLAERTGGTYSTLKVQPAELEDSGVYFCASSLGQGRIYEQYFGPGTRLTVT.

There are a few counts of this clonotype. J is TRBJ2-5 and V is TRBV14; D is perhaps TRBD2 (5 bases). The CDR3 covers 15 residues. Germline V gives CDR1 SGHDN, CDR2 FVKESK. V lost 0 bases to trimming and J lost 1 base, with 9 bases between them. CDR3 protein: CASSQDRTPQETQYF. The CDR3 bases are TGTGCCAGCAGCCAAGATAGGACTCCCCAAGAGACCCAGTACTTC.

This clonotype came up a few times. V and J are TRBV2 and TRBJ2-1; 9 nucleotides line up with TRBD1. Germline V gene lookup returns CDR1 SNHLY and CDR2 FYNNEI. The CDR3 loop spans 11 amino acids. V shed 9 bases, J shed 9 bases, and the junction held 3 bases outside the gene matches. CDR3 nucleotides: TGTGCCAGTACAGGGGGCTTTGAGCAGTTCTTC. The encoded protein is CASTGGFEQFF.

This clonotype came up many times. This sequence joins TRBV7-8 and TRBJ2-7; TRBD2 is a possible D gene (5 bases). V was cut by 5 bases and J by 2 bases, with 13 bases left in between. Germline V gene sequence: CDR1 SGHVS, CDR2 FQNEAQ. The CDR3 runs to 14 residues. The CDR3 sequence is CASSPAGKPYEQYF. CDR3 bases: TGTGCCAGCAGCCCCGCGGGCAAACCCTACGAGCAGTACTTC.

This clonotype has at least ten counts. CDR3 residues: CASSLKYTEAFF. CDR3 bases: TGTGCCAGCAGCCTTAAGTACACTGAAGCTTTCTTT. The V and J genes are TRBV7-8 and TRBJ1-1; D is undetermined. Germline CDR1 reads SGHVS; CDR2 reads FQNEAQ. The CDR3 length is 12 residues. V was trimmed by 5 bases and J by 3 bases, leaving 7 bases between them.

This clonotype appeared a few times. V usage is TRBV29-1 and J usage is TRBJ2-3; D is possibly TRBD1 (6 bases). Trimming pared 7 bases from V and 4 bases from J, leaving 12 bases between. Germline lookup yields CDR1 SQVTM and CDR2 ANQGSEA. The CDR3 spans 12 residues. The CDR3 bases are TGCAGCGCCCTAGACAGGCCAGATACGCAGTATTTT. Residues: CSALDRPDTQYF.

V gene TRBV6-1 combines with J gene TRBJ1-3; tentative D call: TRBD1 (6 bases). Germline assignment: CDR1 MNHNS and CDR2 SASEGT. V lost 6 bases, J lost 0 bases, and 15 bases lay in between. The CDR3 has 16 residues. Written as DNA, the CDR3 is TGTGCCAGCAGCCCACAGGGATCGAGCTCTGGAAACACCATATATTTT. Translating it yields CASSPQGSSSGNTIYF.

The J gene is TRBJ1-1, the V gene TRBV7-9, with no clear D. Germline-derived CDR1 and CDR2 are SEHNR and FQNEAQ (reference sequence). The CDR3 loop spans 14 amino acids. Trimming cost V 6 bases and J 1 base, with 12 bases left between them. The CDR3 DNA is TGTGCCAGCAGTACCGCGGATAAGAACACTGAAGCTTTCTTT. It specifies CASSTADKNTEAFF. Full variable domain (outside the CDR3, taken from reference TRBV7-9 and TRBJ1-1): DTGVSQNPRHKITKRGQNVTFRCDPISEHNRLYWYRQTLGQGPEFLTYFQNEAQLEKSRLLSDRFSAERPKGSFSTLEIQRTEQGDSAMYLCASSTADKNTEAFFGQGTRLTVV.

Ten or more counts support this clonotype. The rearrangement links TRBV4-1 to TRBJ2-3, with D hard to call. CDR1 MGHRA and CDR2 YSYEKL come from the germline V gene. CDR3 size: 15 residues. V was shortened by 4 bases and J by 0 bases, with 11 bases between the two germline ends. The CDR3: CASSPEGSSTDTQYF. The DNA for the CDR3 is TGCGCCAGCAGCCCGGAAGGGTCCAGCACAGATACGCAGTATTTT.

The chain carries TRBV7-9 and TRBJ2-1, with TRBD2 matching 8 bases. The length of the CDR3 is 14 residues. Germline V CDR1 and CDR2: SEHNR, FQNEAQ (reference sequence). CDR3 loop: CVLIGGGFYNEQFF. The CDR3 DNA follows: TGTGTCTTAATAGGCGGGGGGTTCTACAATGAGCAGTTCTTC.

Only a few counts were recorded for this clonotype. The chain combines TRBV10-3 with TRBJ2-2; no firm D call. The V gene's germline CDR1 is ENHRY and CDR2 SYGVKD. V was trimmed by 6 bases and J by 1 base, leaving 3 bases between them. CDR3 length: 12 amino acids. This CDR3 is CAIRKNTGELFF. CDR3 coding DNA: TGTGCCATCAGAAAGAACACCGGGGAGCTGTTTTTT.

This rearrangement joins TRBV29-1 to TRBJ2-4, with D possibly matching TRBD2 (7 bases). With 5 bases removed from V and 2 bases from J, the gap between germline ends came to 10 bases. CDR3 length: 13 amino acids. The germline CDR1 and CDR2 sequences are SQVTM and ANQGSEA. CDR3 bases: TGCAGCGTTAGGGGGGGAACCAAAAACATTCAGTACTTC. It is translated as CSVRGGTKNIQYF.